The next 9 T cell receptor beta chains were all read from a single sample in a study of blood T cell repertoires in COVID-19. Here immunoSEQ multiplex PCR was the method, and the copy in TCRdb shows in-frame clones only, minus some. Among around 84,000 clones, roughly 77% were seen once, and the ten largest hold approximately 5.8%. Sequencing was carried out using peripheral blood. Receptors were obtained from a man aged 45-60 years with active or convalescent COVID-19.

This clone was counted only a few times. Relative to the germline gene, one junction end is altered; a read error may explain this. The V call is TRBV20-1, the J call TRBJ1-4, with D possibly TRBD1 on 5 matching bases. The V gene's germline CDR1 is DFQATT and CDR2 SNEGSKA (reference sequence). CDR3 length equals 11 residues. Written as DNA, the CDR3 is TGCAGTGCCCCCACGGACATAAAATTTTCTTTT. Its translation is CSAPTDIKFSF.

As for this clone: An end of the junction differs from the germline gene, which may be a read error. The chain has TRBV4-1 and TRBJ2-7; TRBD1 might be the D (6 bases). CDR1 is MGHRA and CDR2 is YSYEKL in the germline V gene. This CDR3 has 13 residues. The chain's CDR3 is CASSHNRVYEQCF. CDR3 coding DNA: TGCGCCAGCAGCCACAACAGGGTGTACGAGCAGTGCTTC.

The gene calls are TRBV24-1 and TRBJ2-5; no definite D call. Germline V gives CDR1 KGHDR, CDR2 SFDVKD. The CDR3 extends over 13 amino acids. V lost 5 bases to trimming and J lost 7 bases, with 13 bases between them. The CDR3 bases are TGTGCCACCAGTGGCCCACAGCACCCGACCCAGTACTTC. This codes for CATSGPQHPTQYF.

The chain recombines TRBV7-9 with TRBJ2-3; D is possibly TRBD2 (6 bases). The CDR3 spans 15 residues. Germline V gene data show CDR1 as SEHNR and CDR2 as FQNEAQ (reference sequence). V was pared by 4 bases and J by 1 base, with 12 bases between. The CDR3 loop reads CASSSAWGGTDTQYF. Written as DNA, the CDR3 is TGTGCCAGCAGCTCCGCGTGGGGGGGCACAGATACGCAGTATTTT.

The chain carries TRBV2 and TRBJ1-4; 9 bases match TRBD1. This CDR3 comprises 14 residues. CDR1 is SNHLY, CDR2 FYNNEI, per germline. The V and J ends lost 3 bases and 8 bases, in that order; junction bases with no gene match: 4. For the CDR3, the DNA is TGTGCCAGCAGTGACGGACAGGGGTTCGAAAAACTGTTTTTT. Translation gives CASSDGQGFEKLFF.

The chain carries TRBV5-1 and TRBJ2-5; 14 bases map to TRBD2. V trimming: 4 bases; J trimming: 4 bases; junction bases outside the gene matches: 3. CDR3 length: 15 residues. Germline lookup yields CDR1 SGHRS and CDR2 YFSETQ. The CDR3 sequence is CASSRTSGGSETQYF. The CDR3 nucleotides read TGCGCCAGCAGCAGGACTAGCGGGGGGTCAGAGACCCAGTACTTC. Complete variable domain (other parts from reference TRBV5-1 and TRBJ2-5): KAGVTQTPRYLIKTRGQQVTLSCSPISGHRSVSWYQQTPGQGLQFLFEYFSETQRNKGNFPGRFSGRQFSNSRSEMNVSTLELGDSALYLCASSRTSGGSETQYFGPGTRLLVL.

The gene calls are TRBV19 and TRBJ2-3, with a tentative D call TRBD1 (6 bases). Germline V CDR1 and CDR2: LNHDA, SQIVND (reference sequence). This CDR3 has 17 residues. The V and J ends lost 0 bases and 3 bases respectively, with 16 bases between them. The chain's CDR3 is CASSIDGSTGTTDTQYF. The CDR3 DNA is TGTGCCAGTAGTATAGATGGCAGTACTGGGACAACAGATACGCAGTATTTT. Looking up the rest from reference TRBV19 and TRBJ2-3 gives the full variable domain: DGGITQSPKYLFRKEGQNVTLSCEQNLNHDAMYWYRQDPGQGLRLIYYSQIVNDFQKGDIAEGYSVSREKKESFPLTVTSAQKNPTAFYLCASSIDGSTGTTDTQYFGPGTRLTVL.

This chain uses TRBV15 with TRBJ2-3; 11 nucleotides align to TRBD2. The germline V gene encodes CDR1 LNHNV and CDR2 YYDKDF (reference sequence). There are 16 residues in the CDR3. With 1 base clipped from V and 4 bases from J, the junction kept 4 bases outside the gene matches. CDR3 bases: TGTGCCACCAGCAGAGGGGCTAGCGGGGGGTCAGATACGCAGTATTTT. This gives the protein CATSRGASGGSDTQYF.

J is TRBJ1-2 and V is TRBV5-4, with a tentative D call TRBD1 (6 bases). The CDR3 consists of 14 residues. The germline V gene encodes CDR1 SGHNT and CDR2 YYREEE (reference sequence). V was trimmed by 0 bases and J by 4 bases, leaving 10 bases between them. CDR3 DNA: TGTGCCAGCAGCTTGGAGGACAGACCCTATGGCTACACCTTC. Encoded protein: CASSLEDRPYGYTF.